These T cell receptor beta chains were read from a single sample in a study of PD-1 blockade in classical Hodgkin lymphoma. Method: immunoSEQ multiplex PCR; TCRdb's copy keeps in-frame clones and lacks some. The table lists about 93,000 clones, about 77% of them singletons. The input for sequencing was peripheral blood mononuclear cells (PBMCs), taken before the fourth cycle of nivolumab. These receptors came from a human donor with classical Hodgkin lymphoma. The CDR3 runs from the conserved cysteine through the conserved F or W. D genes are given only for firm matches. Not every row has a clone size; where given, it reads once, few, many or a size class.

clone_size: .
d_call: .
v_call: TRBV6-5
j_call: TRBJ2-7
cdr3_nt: TGTGCCAGCAGCCCCGAAGACTACGAGCAGTACTTC
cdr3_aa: CASSPEDYEQYF

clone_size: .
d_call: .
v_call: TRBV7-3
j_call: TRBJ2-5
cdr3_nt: TGTGCCAGCAGCCGGAACGGGGCAGGGGAGACCCAGTACTTC
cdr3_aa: CASSRNGAGETQYF

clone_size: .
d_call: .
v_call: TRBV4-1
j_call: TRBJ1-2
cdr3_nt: TGCGCCAGCAGCCAAGCTGCAGGGGTAGGCTACACCTTC
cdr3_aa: CASSQAAGVGYTF

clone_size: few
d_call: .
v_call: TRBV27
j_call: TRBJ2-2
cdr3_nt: TGTGCCAGCAGTTTACTCGGTAGTGGCGGGGAGCTGTTTTTT
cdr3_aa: CASSLLGSGGELFF

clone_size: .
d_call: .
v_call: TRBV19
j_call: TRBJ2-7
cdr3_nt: TGTGCCAGTAGTCAGGGTCCGAGCTCCTACGAGCAGTACTTC
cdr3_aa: CASSQGPSSYEQYF

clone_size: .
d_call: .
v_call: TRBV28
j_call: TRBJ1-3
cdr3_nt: TGTGCCAGCAGCCAACAGGGCCAAGGAAACACCATATATTTT
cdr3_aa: CASSQQGQGNTIYF

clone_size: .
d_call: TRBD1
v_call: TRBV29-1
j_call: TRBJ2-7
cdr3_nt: TGCAGCGTTGAAGGGGACAGGGGGGCGGCAGGGCAGTACTTC
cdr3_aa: CSVEGDRGAAGQYF

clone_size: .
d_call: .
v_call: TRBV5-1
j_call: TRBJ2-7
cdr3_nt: TGCGCCAGCAGCTTGGTAGTGGGCGGCGAGCAGTACTTC
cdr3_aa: CASSLVVGGEQYF

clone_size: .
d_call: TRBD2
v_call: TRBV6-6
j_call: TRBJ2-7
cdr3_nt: TGTGCCAGCAGTTACCCTGGGGGGGTCTACGAGCAGTACTTC
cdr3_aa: CASSYPGGVYEQYF

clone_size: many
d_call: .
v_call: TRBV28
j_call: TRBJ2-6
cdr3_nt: TGTGCCAGCAGTGCCAACTCGGGGGCCAACGTCCTGACTTTC
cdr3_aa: CASSANSGANVLTF

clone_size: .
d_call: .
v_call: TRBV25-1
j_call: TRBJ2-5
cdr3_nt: TGTGCCAGCAGTGAATTGAAGGGCTGGGTAGAGACCCAGTACTTC
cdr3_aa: CASSELKGWVETQYF

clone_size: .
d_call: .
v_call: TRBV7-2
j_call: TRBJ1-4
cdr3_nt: TGTGCCAGCAGCCACGATCCCCAGGGTGAAAAACTGTTTTTT
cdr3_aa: CASSHDPQGEKLFF

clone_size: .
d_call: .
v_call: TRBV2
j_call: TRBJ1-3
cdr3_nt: TGTGCCAGCAGTTTCGCGGGAACCACTGGAAACACCATATATTTT
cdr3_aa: CASSFAGTTGNTIYF

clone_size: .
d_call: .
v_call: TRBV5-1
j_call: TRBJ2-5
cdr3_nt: TGCGCCAGCAGCTTGGAAGGGGCCCAGTACTTC
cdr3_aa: CASSLEGAQYF

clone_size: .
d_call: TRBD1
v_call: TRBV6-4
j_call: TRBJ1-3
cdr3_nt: TGTGCCAGCAGTTGGGACAGTATTAGCTCTGGAAACACCATATATTTT
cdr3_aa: CASSWDSISSGNTIYF

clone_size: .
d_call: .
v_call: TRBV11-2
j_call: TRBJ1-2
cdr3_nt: TGTGCCAGCAGCTTATATCCGTATGGCTACACCTTC
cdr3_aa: CASSLYPYGYTF

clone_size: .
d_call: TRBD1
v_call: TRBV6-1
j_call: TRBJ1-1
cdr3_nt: TGTGCCAGCAGAGTAACAGGGGGCACTGAAGCTTTCTTT
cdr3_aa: CASRVTGGTEAFF

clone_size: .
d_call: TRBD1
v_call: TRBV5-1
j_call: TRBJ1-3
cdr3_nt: TGCGCCAGCAGCGTAAACAGGGGTTCGGGAAACACCATATATTTT
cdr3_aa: CASSVNRGSGNTIYF

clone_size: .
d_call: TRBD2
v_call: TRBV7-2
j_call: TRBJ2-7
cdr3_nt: TGTGCCAGCAGCCCGTTAGCGGGTGCGGGCTACGAGCAGTACTTC
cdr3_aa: CASSPLAGAGYEQYF

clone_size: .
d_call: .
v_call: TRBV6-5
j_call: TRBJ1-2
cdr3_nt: TGTGCCAGCAGTTACTCGTCGGCCCTCCTGGGGTATGGCTACACCTTC
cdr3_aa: CASSYSSALLGYGYTF

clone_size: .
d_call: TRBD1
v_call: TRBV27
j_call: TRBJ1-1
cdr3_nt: TGTGCCAGCAGTATGGGACAGGGGAACACTGAAGCTTTCTTT
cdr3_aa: CASSMGQGNTEAFF

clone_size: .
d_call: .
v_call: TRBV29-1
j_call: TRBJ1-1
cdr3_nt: TGCAGCGTTGAAGGGCAGCCGAACACTGAAGCTTTCTTT
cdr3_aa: CSVEGQPNTEAFF

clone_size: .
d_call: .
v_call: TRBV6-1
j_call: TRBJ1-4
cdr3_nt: TGTGCCAGCAGGGGTGTAGAAAAACTGTTTTTT
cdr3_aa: CASRGVEKLFF

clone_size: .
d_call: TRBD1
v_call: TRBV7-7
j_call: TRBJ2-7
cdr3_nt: TGTGCCAGCAGCGCTGACAGGGGGCACGAGCAGTACTTC
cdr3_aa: CASSADRGHEQYF

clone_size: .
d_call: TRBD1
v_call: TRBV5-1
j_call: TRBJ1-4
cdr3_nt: TGCGCCAGCAGCGGGACAGGGGTCAATGAAAAACTGTTTTTT
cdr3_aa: CASSGTGVNEKLFF

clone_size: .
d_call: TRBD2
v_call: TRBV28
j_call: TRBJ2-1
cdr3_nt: TGTGCCAGCAGTTTGACTAGCGGGTGGGACTACAATGAGCAGTTCTTC
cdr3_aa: CASSLTSGWDYNEQFF

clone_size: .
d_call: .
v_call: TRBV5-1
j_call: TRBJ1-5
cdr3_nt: TGCGCCAGCAGCCCGGCACCAAGAGAGCATTTT
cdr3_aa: CASSPAPREHF

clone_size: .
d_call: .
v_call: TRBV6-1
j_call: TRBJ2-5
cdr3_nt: TGTGCCAGCAGTGGACAGGCCGAGACCCAGTACTTC
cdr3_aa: CASSGQAETQYF

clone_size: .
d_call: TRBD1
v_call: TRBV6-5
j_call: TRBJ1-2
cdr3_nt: TGTGCCAGCAGTTACCCACAGGGGCGGGGCTACACCTTC
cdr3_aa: CASSYPQGRGYTF

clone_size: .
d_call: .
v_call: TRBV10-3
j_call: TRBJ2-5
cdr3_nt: TGTGCCATCAGTGCCAGGGGAAAGGAGACCCAGTACTTC
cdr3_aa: CAISARGKETQYF

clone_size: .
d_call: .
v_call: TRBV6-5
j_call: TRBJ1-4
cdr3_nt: TGTGCCAGCAGTAGACGGGGGCGGGAAAAACTGTTTTTT
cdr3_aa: CASSRRGREKLFF

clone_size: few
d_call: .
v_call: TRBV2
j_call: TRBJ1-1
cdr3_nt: TGTGCCAGCAGCGACCGTTGGAGCACTGAAGCTTTCTTT
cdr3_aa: CASSDRWSTEAFF

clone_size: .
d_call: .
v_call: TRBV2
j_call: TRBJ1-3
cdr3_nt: TGTGCCAGCAGCCCCAATGACAGACTCTACTCTGGAAACACCATATATTTT
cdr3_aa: CASSPNDRLYSGNTIYF

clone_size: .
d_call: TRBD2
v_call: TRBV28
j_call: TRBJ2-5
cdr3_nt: TGTGCCAGCAGGCCGGGACTAGCGGGAGTAGAGACCCAGTACTTC
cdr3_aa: CASRPGLAGVETQYF

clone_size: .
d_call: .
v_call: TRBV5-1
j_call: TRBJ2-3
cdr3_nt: TGCGCCAGCAGCTGGCTGGCAGGGGCAAACACAGATACGCAGTATTTT
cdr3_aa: CASSWLAGANTDTQYF

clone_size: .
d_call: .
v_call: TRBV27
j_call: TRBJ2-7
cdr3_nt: TGTGCCAGCAGCTGGACTCCGGGACCCACACCCTACGAGCAGTACTTC
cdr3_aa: CASSWTPGPTPYEQYF

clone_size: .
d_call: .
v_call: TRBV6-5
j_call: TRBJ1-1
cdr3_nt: TGTGCCAGCAGTTACACTGGCGGGGTCTCAGGCCGACAAGCTTTCTTT
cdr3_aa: CASSYTGGVSGRQAFF

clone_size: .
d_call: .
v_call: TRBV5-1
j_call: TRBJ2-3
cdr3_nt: TGCGCCAGCAGCAGGACTGACCCTAGCACAGATACGCAGTATTTT
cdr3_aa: CASSRTDPSTDTQYF

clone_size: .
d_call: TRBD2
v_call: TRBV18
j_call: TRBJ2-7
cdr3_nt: TGTGCCAGCTCCAGGACTAGCGGGGGACCCTCCTACGAGCAGTACTTC
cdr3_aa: CASSRTSGGPSYEQYF

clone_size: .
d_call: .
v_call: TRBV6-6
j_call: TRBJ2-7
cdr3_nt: TGTGCCAGCAGTAGACACGAATTAACCTACGAGCAGTACTTC
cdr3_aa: CASSRHELTYEQYF

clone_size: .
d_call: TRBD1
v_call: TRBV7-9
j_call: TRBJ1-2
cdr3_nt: TGTGCCAGCAGCCCTCGGACAGGGCCCTATGGCTACACCTTC
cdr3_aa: CASSPRTGPYGYTF

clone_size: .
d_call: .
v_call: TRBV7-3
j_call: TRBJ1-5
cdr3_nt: TGTGCCAGCAGCTTAGGGTACAATCAGCCCCAGCATTTT
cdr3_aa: CASSLGYNQPQHF

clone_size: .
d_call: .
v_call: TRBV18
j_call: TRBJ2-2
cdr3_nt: TGTGCCAGCTCACCAACAAGTACCAGCACCGGGGAGCTGTTTTTT
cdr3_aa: CASSPTSTSTGELFF

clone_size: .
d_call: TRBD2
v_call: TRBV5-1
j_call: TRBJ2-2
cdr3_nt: TGCGCCAGCAGCTTGGCGTGGACTAGCGGAGAAGGTAGCACCGGGGAGCTGTTTTTT
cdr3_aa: CASSLAWTSGEGSTGELFF

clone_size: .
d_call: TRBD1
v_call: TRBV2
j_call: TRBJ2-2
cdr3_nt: TGTGCCAGCAGTCACGACAGGGTCTTAGACGGGGAGCTGTTTTTT
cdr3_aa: CASSHDRVLDGELFF

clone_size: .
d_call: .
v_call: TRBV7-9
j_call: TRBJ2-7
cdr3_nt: TGTGCCAGCAGCTTAGCGACCCTGCAGGGGGGCGAGCAGTACTTC
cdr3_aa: CASSLATLQGGEQYF

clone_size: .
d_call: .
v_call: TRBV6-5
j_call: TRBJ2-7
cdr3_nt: TGTGCCAGCAGCCCAAGACCCTACGAGCAGTACTTC
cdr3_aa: CASSPRPYEQYF

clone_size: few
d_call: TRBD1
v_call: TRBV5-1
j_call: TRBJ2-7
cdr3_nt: TGCGCCAGCAGCCGGACAGGTAACCCCTACGAGCAGTACTTC
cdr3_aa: CASSRTGNPYEQYF

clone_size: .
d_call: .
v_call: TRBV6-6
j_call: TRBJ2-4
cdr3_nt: TGTGCTACGCACCACCCAGGGGTCACCAAAAACATTCAGTACTTC
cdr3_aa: CATHHPGVTKNIQYF

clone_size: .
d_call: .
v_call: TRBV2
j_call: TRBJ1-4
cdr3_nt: TGTGCCAGCAGTGCGGCGTTGGCTGAAAAACTGTTTTTT
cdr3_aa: CASSAALAEKLFF

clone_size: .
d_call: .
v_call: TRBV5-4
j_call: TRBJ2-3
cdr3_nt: TGTGCCAGCAATTCCAGGTTGTCTAGCACAGATACGCAGTATTTT
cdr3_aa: CASNSRLSSTDTQYF

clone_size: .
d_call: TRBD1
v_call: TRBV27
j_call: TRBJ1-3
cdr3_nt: TGTGCCAGCAGCCAGGACAGGGTGCCTGGAAACACCATATATTTT
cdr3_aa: CASSQDRVPGNTIYF

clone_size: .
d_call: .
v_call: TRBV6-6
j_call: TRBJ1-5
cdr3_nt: TGTGCCAGCAGTTACTTAGCCCCCTTCAATCAGCCCCAGCATTTT
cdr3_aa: CASSYLAPFNQPQHF

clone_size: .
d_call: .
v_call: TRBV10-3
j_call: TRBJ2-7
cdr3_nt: TGTGCCATCAGTGAGTCGATCACCGAGCAGTACTTC
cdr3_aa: CAISESITEQYF

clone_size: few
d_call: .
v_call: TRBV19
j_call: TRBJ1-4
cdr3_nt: TGTGCCAGTACGGCAGGGGATCAAAAACTGTTTTTT
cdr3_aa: CASTAGDQKLFF

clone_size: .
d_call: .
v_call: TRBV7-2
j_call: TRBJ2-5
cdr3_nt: TGTGCCAGCAGCTTCCAGGGGGGCCAAGAGACCCAGTACTTC
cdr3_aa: CASSFQGGQETQYF

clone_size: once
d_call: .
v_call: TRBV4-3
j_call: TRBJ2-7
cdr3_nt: TGCGCCAGCAGCCCACGCGGAGGTTTGGAGCAGTACTTC
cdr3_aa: CASSPRGGLEQYF

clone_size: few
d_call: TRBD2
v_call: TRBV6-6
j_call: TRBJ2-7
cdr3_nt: TGTGCCAGCAGTTACTCTTCTAGCGGTTCCTACGAGCAGTACTTC
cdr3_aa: CASSYSSSGSYEQYF

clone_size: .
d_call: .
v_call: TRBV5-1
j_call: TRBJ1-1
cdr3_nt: TGCGCCAGCAGTCGTCAGGAGGGCACTGAAGCTTTCTTT
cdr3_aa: CASSRQEGTEAFF

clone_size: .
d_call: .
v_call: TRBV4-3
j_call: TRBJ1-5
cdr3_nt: TGCGCCAGCAGCCAAGATCTAATTCAGCCCCAGCATTTT
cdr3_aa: CASSQDLIQPQHF